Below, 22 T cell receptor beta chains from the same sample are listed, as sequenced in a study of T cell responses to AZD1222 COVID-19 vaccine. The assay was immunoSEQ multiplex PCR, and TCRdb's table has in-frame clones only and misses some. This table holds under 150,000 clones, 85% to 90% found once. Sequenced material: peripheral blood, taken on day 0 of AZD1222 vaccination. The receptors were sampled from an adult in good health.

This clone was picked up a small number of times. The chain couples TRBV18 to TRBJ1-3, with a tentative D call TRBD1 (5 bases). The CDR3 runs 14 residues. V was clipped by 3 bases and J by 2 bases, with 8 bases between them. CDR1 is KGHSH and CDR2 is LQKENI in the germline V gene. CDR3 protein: CASSPQGTGNTIYF. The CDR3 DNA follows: TGTGCCAGCTCACCTCAGGGAACTGGAAACACCATATATTTT.

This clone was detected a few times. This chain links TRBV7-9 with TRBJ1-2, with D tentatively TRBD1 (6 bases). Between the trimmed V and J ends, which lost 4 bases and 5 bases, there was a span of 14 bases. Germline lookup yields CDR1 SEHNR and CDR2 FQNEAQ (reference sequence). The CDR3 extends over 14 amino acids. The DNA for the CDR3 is TGTGCCAGCAGCTGGCCAGGACAGCCATATGGCTACACCTTC. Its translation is CASSWPGQPYGYTF.

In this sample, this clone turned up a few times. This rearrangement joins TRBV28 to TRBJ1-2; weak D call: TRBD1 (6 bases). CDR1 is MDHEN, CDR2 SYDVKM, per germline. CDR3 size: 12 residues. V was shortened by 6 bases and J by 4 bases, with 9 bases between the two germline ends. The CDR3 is CASRGGAYGYTF. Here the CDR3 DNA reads TGTGCCAGCAGAGGGGGGGCCTATGGCTACACCTTC.

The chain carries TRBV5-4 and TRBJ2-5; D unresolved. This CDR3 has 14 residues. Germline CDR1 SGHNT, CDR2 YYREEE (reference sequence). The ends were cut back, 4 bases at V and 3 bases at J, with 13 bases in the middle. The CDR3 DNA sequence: TGTGCCAGCAGCCAGGCGGACCCAAAAGAGACCCAGTACTTC. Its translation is CASSQADPKETQYF.

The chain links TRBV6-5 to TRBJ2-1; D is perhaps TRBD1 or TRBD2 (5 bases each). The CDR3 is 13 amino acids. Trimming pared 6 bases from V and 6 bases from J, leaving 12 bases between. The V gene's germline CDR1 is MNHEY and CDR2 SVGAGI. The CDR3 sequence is CASRQEGSNEQFF. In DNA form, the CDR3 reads TGTGCCAGCAGACAAGAGGGGTCCAATGAGCAGTTCTTC.

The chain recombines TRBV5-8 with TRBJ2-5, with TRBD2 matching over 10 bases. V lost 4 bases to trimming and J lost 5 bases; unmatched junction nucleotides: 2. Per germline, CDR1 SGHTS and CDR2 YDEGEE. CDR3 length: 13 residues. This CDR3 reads CASSELAGETQYF. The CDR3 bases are TGTGCCAGCAGCGAACTAGCGGGGGAGACCCAGTACTTC.

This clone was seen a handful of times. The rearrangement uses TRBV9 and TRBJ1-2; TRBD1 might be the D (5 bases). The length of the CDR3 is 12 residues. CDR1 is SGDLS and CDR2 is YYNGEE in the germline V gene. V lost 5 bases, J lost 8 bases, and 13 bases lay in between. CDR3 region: CASRAGSGGYTF. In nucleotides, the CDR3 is TGTGCCAGCAGGGCAGGGTCGGGAGGCTACACCTTC.

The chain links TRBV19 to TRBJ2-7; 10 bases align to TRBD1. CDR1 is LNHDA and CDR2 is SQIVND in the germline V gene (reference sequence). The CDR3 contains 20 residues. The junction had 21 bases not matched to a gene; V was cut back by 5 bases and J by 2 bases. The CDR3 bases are TGTGCCAGTAGTGCACCCCGGGACAGGGGCCGCAACTCACAAGCCTACGAGCAGTACTTC. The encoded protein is CASSAPRDRGRNSQAYEQYF.

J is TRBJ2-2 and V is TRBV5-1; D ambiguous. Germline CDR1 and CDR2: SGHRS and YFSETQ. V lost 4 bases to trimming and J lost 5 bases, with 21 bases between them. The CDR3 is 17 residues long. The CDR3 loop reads CASSPQVGLRMTGELFF. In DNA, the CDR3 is TGCGCCAGCAGCCCCCAAGTGGGTTTGAGAATGACCGGGGAGCTGTTTTTT. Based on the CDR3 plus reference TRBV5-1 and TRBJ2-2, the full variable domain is KAGVTQTPRYLIKTRGQQVTLSCSPISGHRSVSWYQQTPGQGLQFLFEYFSETQRNKGNFPGRFSGRQFSNSRSEMNVSTLELGDSALYLCASSPQVGLRMTGELFFGEGSRLTVL.

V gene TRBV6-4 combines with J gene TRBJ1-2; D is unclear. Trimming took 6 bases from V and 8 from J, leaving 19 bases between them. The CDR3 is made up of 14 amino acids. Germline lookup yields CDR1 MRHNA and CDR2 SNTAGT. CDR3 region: CASSASGMGWGYTF. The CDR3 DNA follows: TGTGCCAGCAGCGCCTCCGGGATGGGTTGGGGCTACACCTTC.

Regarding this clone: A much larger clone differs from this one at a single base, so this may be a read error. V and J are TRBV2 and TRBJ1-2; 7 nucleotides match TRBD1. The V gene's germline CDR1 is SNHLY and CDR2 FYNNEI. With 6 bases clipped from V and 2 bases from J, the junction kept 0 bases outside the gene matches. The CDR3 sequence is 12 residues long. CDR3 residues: CASRQGNYGYTF. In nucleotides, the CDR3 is TGTGCCAGCAGACAGGGGAACTATGGCTACACCTTC. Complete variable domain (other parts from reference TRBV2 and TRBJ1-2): EPEVTQTPSHQVTQMGQEVILRCVPISNHLYFYWYRQILGQKVEFLVSFYNNEISEKSEIFDDQFSVERPDGSNFTLKIRSTKLEDSAMYFCASRQGNYGYTFGSGTRLTVV.

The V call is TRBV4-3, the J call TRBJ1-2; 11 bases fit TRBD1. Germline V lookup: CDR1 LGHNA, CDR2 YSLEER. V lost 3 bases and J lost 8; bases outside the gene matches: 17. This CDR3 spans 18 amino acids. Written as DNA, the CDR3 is TGCGCCAGCAGCCAGGCCTCCGGGACAGGGGGAATGAGGATGGGCTACACCTTC. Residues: CASSQASGTGGMRMGYTF.

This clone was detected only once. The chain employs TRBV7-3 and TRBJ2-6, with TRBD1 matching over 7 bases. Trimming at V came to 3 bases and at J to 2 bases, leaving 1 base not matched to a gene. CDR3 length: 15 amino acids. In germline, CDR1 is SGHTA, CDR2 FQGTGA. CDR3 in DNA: TGTGCCAGCAGCTTTGGACAGGCTGGGGCCAACGTCCTGACTTTC. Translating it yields CASSFGQAGANVLTF. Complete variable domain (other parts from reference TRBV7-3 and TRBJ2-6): GAGVSQTPSNKVTEKGKYVELRCDPISGHTALYWYRQSLGQGPEFLIYFQGTGAADDSGLPNDRFFAVRPEGSVSTLKIQRTERGDSAVYLCASSFGQAGANVLTFGAGSRLTVL.

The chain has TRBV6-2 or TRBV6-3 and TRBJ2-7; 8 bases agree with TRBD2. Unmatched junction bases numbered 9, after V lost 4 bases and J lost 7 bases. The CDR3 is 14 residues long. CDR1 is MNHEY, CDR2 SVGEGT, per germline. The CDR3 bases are TGTGCCAGCAGTTTACCGGGACTAGTGGTGGAGCAGTACTTC. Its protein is CASSLPGLVVEQYF.

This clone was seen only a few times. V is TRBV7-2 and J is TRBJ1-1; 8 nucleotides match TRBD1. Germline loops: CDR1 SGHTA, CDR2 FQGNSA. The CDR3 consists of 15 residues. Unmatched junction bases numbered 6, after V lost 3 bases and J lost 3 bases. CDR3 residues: CASSFGTGGYTEAFF. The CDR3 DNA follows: TGTGCCAGCAGCTTCGGTACAGGGGGGTACACTGAAGCTTTCTTT.

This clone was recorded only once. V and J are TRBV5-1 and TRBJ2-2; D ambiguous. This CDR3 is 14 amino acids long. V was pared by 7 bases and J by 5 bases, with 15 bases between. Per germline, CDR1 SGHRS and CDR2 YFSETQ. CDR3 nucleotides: TGCGCCAGCCGCGCGGATTGGCCAACCGGGGAGCTGTTTTTT. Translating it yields CASRADWPTGELFF.

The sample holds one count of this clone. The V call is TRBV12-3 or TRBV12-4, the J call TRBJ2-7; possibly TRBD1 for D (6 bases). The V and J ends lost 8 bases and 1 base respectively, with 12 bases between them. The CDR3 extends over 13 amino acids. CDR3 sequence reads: CASLDSISYEQYF. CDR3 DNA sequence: TGTGCCAGCTTGGACAGTATATCCTACGAGCAGTACTTC.

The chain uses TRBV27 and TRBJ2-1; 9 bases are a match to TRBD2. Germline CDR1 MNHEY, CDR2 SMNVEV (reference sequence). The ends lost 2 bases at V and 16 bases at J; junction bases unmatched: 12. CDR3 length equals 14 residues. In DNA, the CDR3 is TGTGCCAGCAGTTTACTCCCCGGGACTAGCTACATTTTCTTC. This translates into CASSLLPGTSYIFF.

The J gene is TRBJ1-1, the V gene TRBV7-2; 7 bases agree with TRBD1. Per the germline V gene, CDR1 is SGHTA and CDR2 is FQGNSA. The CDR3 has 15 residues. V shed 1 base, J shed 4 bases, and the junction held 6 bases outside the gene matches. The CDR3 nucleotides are TGTGCCAGCAGCTTAGTTGGCAGGGGGAGCACTGAAGCTTTCTTT. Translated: CASSLVGRGSTEAFF.

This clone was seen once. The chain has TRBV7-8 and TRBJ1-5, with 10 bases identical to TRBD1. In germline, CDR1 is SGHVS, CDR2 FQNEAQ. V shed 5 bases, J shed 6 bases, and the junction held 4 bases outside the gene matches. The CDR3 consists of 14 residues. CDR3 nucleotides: TGTGCCAGCAGCCCAAGGACAGGGGGTCAGCCCCAGCATTTT. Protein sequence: CASSPRTGGQPQHF.

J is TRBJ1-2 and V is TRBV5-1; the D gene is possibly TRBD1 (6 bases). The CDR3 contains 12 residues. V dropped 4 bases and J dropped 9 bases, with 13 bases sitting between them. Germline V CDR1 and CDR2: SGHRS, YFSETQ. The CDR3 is CASSTDSSSYTF. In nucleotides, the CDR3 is TGCGCCAGCAGCACGGACAGTTCGAGCTACACCTTC.

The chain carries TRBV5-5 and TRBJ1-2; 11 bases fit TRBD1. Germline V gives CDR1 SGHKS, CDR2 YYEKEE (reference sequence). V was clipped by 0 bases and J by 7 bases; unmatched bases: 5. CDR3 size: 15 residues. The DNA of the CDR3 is TGTGCCAGCAGCTTGGACCCGGGACAGGGGGGTGGCTACACCTTC. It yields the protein CASSLDPGQGGGYTF. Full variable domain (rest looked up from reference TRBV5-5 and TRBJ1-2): DAGVTQSPTHLIKTRGQQVTLRCSPISGHKSVSWYQQVLGQGPQFIFQYYEKEERGRGNFPDRFSARQFPNYSSELNVNALLLGDSALYLCASSLDPGQGGGYTFGSGTRLTVV.